Following are 5 T cell receptor delta chains from one sample sequenced in a study of gamma-delta chains in newborns, infants, children. TCRdb redid clone calling on the reads using CATT. The sample consists of roughly 3,100 delta-chain clones, less than 0.3% of them appearing once. The sequenced sample was blood. The origin of the receptors is a child who was a newborn, infant or young child, either healthy, febrile or measles-vaccinated (not recorded which).

With regard to this clone: This likely stems from a read error, as it lies one base from a far larger clone. Distinct nucleotide sequences in the sample also encode this CDR3. The chain combines TRDV2 with TRDJ2; 9 positions agree with TRDD3. The CDR3 loop spans 16 amino acids. CDR1 GEAIGNYY and CDR2 EKD come from the germline V gene. The CDR3 sequence is CACDTTGGALTAQLFF. CDR3 bases: TGTGCCTGTGACACTACTGGGGGAGCTTTGACTGCACAACTCTTCTTT.

This clone has only a few counts. With a far larger clone one base away, a read error is the likely cause. Other nucleotide sequences from this sample produce the same CDR3. The chain recombines TRDV2 with TRDJ3; D is undetermined. Trimming left V 0 bases short and J 0 bases short, with 14 bases between. The CDR3 spans 19 residues. Germline V lookup: CDR1 GEAIGNYY, CDR2 EKD. The CDR3 here is CACDTWAVPSSWDTRQMFF. CDR3 DNA: TGTGCCTGTGACACCTGGGCAGTTCCATCCTCCTGGGACACCCGACAGATGTTTTTC.

The sample holds a few counts of this clone. A far bigger clonotype differs at one base, so this is likely a read error. This specimen includes other DNA sequences encoding the same CDR3. The chain recombines TRDV2 with TRDJ2; 12 bases map to TRDD3. Germline V CDR1 and CDR2: GEAIGNYY, EKD. The CDR3 consists of 15 residues. CDR3 nucleotides: TGTGCCTGTGACACCCTACTGGGGGATACAGCACAGCTCTTCTTT. It yields the protein CACDTLLGDTAQLFF.

This clone is deemed large. The sample carries other DNA sequences with the same CDR3. V and J are TRDV1 and TRDJ1; TRDD3 matches 12 bases. The length of the CDR3 is 22 residues. Trimming took 1 base from V and 3 from J; bases not matched to a gene: 21. Germline V lookup: CDR1 TSWWSYY, CDR2 QGS. The CDR3: CALGEPRPSYVHWGILPDKLIF. The DNA for the CDR3 is TGTGCTCTTGGGGAACCCCGGCCTTCCTACGTCCACTGGGGGATACTTCCCGATAAACTCATCTTT.

This clone turned up a few times. A far larger clone is off by one base, so a read error is likely. Other DNA sequences within the sample encode an identical CDR3. The chain is built from TRDV2 and TRDJ3; 8 nucleotides match TRDD3. Germline CDR1 reads GEAIGNYY; CDR2 reads EKD. CDR3 size: 20 residues. CDR3 in DNA: TGTGCCTGCGACAAAGTACTGGGGGCCTCAAGCTCCTGGGACACCCGACAGATGTTTTTC. This encodes CACDKVLGASSSWDTRQMFF.